This TCR beta chain was found in a study of Graves' ophthalmopathy and Graves' hyperthyroidism. General study findings and limits: It was with about 71% sensitivity and approximately 75% specificity that the model predicted ophthalmopathy progression.

This clonotype was found a few times. Its matching antigen is unknown. The authors isolated PBMCs from around 9.8 ml of fresh peripheral blood. CDR3 length equals 16 residues. Between the trimmed V and J ends, which lost 6 bases and 1 base, there was a span of 19 bases. Germline lookup yields CDR1 DFQATT and CDR2 SNEGSKA (reference sequence). The TCR beta CDR3 regions underwent amplification from RNA transcripts. HTBI primers were employed in first-round RT-PCR, then a second-round multiplex PCR followed. MiXCR, applied by TCRdb to the multiplex PCR reads, yields one record per CDR3 protein. The profile shows under 250,000 distinct CDR3 sequences, about 22% of them singletons.

The chain couples TRBV20-1 to TRBJ2-4; no firm D call. Sequencing used peripheral blood. This sequence was found in a woman aged 50 to 60 with Graves' ophthalmopathy. The DNA of the CDR3 is TGCAGTGCCAATAAGGGTCGCGCGATTGCCAAAAACATTCAGTACTTC. It yields the protein CSANKGRAIAKNIQYF.